These T cell receptor beta chains were read from a single sample in a study of blood T cell repertoires in COVID-19. TCRdb's table, derived via immunoSEQ multiplex PCR, lists solely in-frame clones and lacks some. The sample contains some 7,600 clones, over 80% of which appear only once. Sample: peripheral blood. These receptors came from a human donor in a cohort sampled during active COVID-19. The CDR3 runs from the conserved cysteine through the conserved F or W. Each record gives: CDR3 protein, CDR3 DNA, D gene, CDR3 length, V gene, clone size, J gene. D genes are given only for firm matches. A row's size may be missing; if present it is once, few, many or a size class.

CDR3: CASSLAAGGYTEQFF
DNA: TGTGCCAGCAGTTTAGCTGCGGGAGGGTACACTGAGCAGTTCTTC
D: TRBD2
length: 15
V: TRBV28
size: .
J: TRBJ2-1

CDR3: CASNPGGGVTYEQYF
DNA: TGTGCCAGCAACCCTGGGGGGGGTGTAACCTACGAGCAGTACTTC
D: TRBD2
length: 15
V: TRBV6-2/TRBV6-3
size: .
J: TRBJ2-7

CDR3: CASSPRGIGVFF
DNA: TGCGCCAGCAGCCCCCGGGGGATTGGGGTGTTTTTT
D: .
length: 12
V: TRBV5-1
size: .
J: TRBJ1-4

CDR3: CASSLTQVGNEQFF
DNA: TGTGCCAGCAGTTTGACACAGGTGGGGAATGAGCAGTTCTTC
D: .
length: 14
V: TRBV28
size: .
J: TRBJ2-1

CDR3: CASSVGQGVVNTEAFF
DNA: TGTGCCAGCAGTGTGGGACAGGGGGTAGTGAACACTGAAGCTTTCTTT
D: TRBD1
length: 16
V: TRBV2
size: .
J: TRBJ1-1

CDR3: CASSIGLVPYEQYF
DNA: TGTGCCAGCAGCATCGGACTAGTCCCCTACGAGCAGTACTTC
D: TRBD2
length: 14
V: TRBV3-1/TRBV3-2
size: .
J: TRBJ2-7

CDR3: CASERRVRDTQYF
DNA: TGTGCCAGCGAGCGCAGGGTTAGAGATACGCAGTATTTT
D: .
length: 13
V: TRBV7-8
size: once
J: TRBJ2-3

CDR3: CASSLWDSQETQYF
DNA: TGTGCCAGCAGTTTATGGGACAGCCAAGAGACCCAGTACTTC
D: .
length: 14
V: TRBV28
size: .
J: TRBJ2-5

CDR3: CSIYRGLGYGYTF
DNA: TGCAGCATATACAGGGGTTTGGGCTATGGCTACACCTTC
D: TRBD1
length: 13
V: TRBV29-1
size: .
J: TRBJ1-2

CDR3: CASRNRGRNQPQHF
DNA: TGTGCCAGCAGGAACAGGGGGCGGAATCAGCCCCAGCATTTT
D: TRBD1
length: 14
V: TRBV6-5
size: once
J: TRBJ1-5

CDR3: CASSLWTSEIYNEQFF
DNA: TGTGCCAGCAGTTTATGGACTAGCGAGATCTACAATGAGCAGTTCTTC
D: TRBD2
length: 16
V: TRBV28
size: .
J: TRBJ2-1

CDR3: CASRQGDYGYTF
DNA: TGTGCCAGCAGACAGGGGGACTATGGCTACACCTTC
D: TRBD1
length: 12
V: TRBV6-6
size: .
J: TRBJ1-2

CDR3: CASSTAHLRLDQPQHF
DNA: TGTGCCAGTAGTACCGCCCACCTGAGGCTAGATCAGCCCCAGCATTTT
D: .
length: 16
V: TRBV19
size: .
J: TRBJ1-5

CDR3: CASTRVGPRGNTEAFF
DNA: TGTGCCAGCACTAGGGTGGGTCCCAGGGGGAACACTGAAGCTTTCTTT
D: .
length: 16
V: TRBV2
size: .
J: TRBJ1-1

CDR3: CASSQPGGLWESGEQYF
DNA: TGTGCCAGCAGCCAACCTGGCGGCTTGTGGGAGTCGGGTGAGCAGTACTTC
D: .
length: 17
V: TRBV4-2
size: once
J: TRBJ2-7

CDR3: CASTMRQGALFSYEQYF
DNA: TGTGCCAGCACCATGAGACAGGGGGCCCTTTTCTCCTACGAGCAGTACTTC
D: TRBD1
length: 17
V: TRBV28
size: .
J: TRBJ2-7

CDR3: CASSFLGNRGRHEQYF
DNA: TGTGCCAGCAGTTTCCTTGGGAACAGGGGGAGGCACGAGCAGTACTTC
D: TRBD1
length: 16
V: TRBV28
size: once
J: TRBJ2-7

CDR3: CASSRGGLAGVGTGELFF
DNA: TGCGCCAGCAGCCGGGGAGGGCTAGCGGGAGTTGGCACCGGGGAGCTGTTTTTT
D: TRBD2
length: 18
V: TRBV4-1
size: .
J: TRBJ2-2

CDR3: CASRRRELGNSPLHF
DNA: TGTGCCAGCAGACGAAGGGAGTTAGGGAATTCACCCCTCCACTTT
D: .
length: 15
V: TRBV27
size: .
J: TRBJ1-6

CDR3: CASSLGPYGELFF
DNA: TGTGCCAGCAGCTTAGGTCCGTACGGGGAGCTGTTTTTT
D: .
length: 13
V: TRBV7-8
size: .
J: TRBJ2-2

CDR3: CASSLSLAGADEQYF
DNA: TGTGCCAGCAGCTTAAGCTTGGCAGGGGCCGACGAGCAGTACTTC
D: .
length: 15
V: TRBV7-9
size: once
J: TRBJ2-7

CDR3: CASKFGGSQETQYF
DNA: TGCGCCAGCAAGTTTGGGGGGTCGCAAGAGACCCAGTACTTC
D: .
length: 14
V: TRBV5-1
size: .
J: TRBJ2-5

CDR3: CASSLRFTSGLTDTQYF
DNA: TGTGCCAGCAGTTTAAGGTTTACTAGCGGGCTCACAGATACGCAGTATTTT
D: TRBD2
length: 17
V: TRBV28
size: .
J: TRBJ2-3

CDR3: CASSSRSHYGYTF
DNA: TGTGCCAGCAGCAGCAGATCACACTATGGCTACACCTTC
D: .
length: 13
V: TRBV21-1
size: .
J: TRBJ1-2

CDR3: CASSPSGTANIQYF
DNA: TGTGCCAGCTCACCATCCGGGACAGCAAACATTCAGTACTTC
D: TRBD1
length: 14
V: TRBV18
size: few
J: TRBJ2-4

CDR3: CASSVPGTGNEQYF
DNA: TGTGCCAGCAGTGTTCCCGGGACAGGGAACGAGCAGTACTTC
D: TRBD1
length: 14
V: TRBV28
size: .
J: TRBJ2-7

CDR3: CASSYSWTGDTEAFF
DNA: TGTGCCAGCAGTTACTCTTGGACAGGGGATACTGAAGCTTTCTTT
D: TRBD1
length: 15
V: TRBV6-5
size: .
J: TRBJ1-1

CDR3: CASSLPTGYNSPLHF
DNA: TGTGCCAGCAGTCTTCCGACAGGGTATAATTCACCCCTCCACTTT
D: TRBD1
length: 15
V: TRBV28
size: .
J: TRBJ1-6

CDR3: CASSPILGQGGADTQYF
DNA: TGTGCCAGCAGTCCGATCCTTGGACAGGGCGGGGCAGATACGCAGTATTTT
D: TRBD1
length: 17
V: TRBV6-6
size: .
J: TRBJ2-3

CDR3: CASRRWSGSNLWDSNQPQHF
DNA: TGTGCCAGCAGGAGGTGGTCGGGATCCAACCTTTGGGATAGCAATCAGCCCCAGCATTTT
D: .
length: 20
V: TRBV27
size: .
J: TRBJ1-5

CDR3: CARSHRELDEQFF
DNA: TGTGCCAGAAGCCACCGGGAGCTCGATGAGCAGTTCTTC
D: .
length: 13
V: TRBV5-3
size: .
J: TRBJ2-1

CDR3: CASSQEWLAGRETQYF
DNA: TGTGCCAGCAGCCAAGAATGGCTAGCGGGAAGAGAGACCCAGTACTTC
D: TRBD2
length: 16
V: TRBV3-1/TRBV3-2
size: .
J: TRBJ2-5